This TCR beta chain was identified in a study of shared clonotypes between healthy human individuals. General study results and limits: The study drew on few donors, limiting represented genetic and exposure-history diversity. Estimated clonotype richness was generally higher in naive than memory subsets.

With respect to this clone: No antigen is known for it.

Trimming took 10 bases from V and 4 from J, leaving 7 bases between them. CDR3 length: 10 residues. Germline assignment: CDR1 SEHNR and CDR2 FQNEAQ (reference sequence). Researchers divided each subset's genomic DNA evenly across several immunoSEQ plates. The assay was immunoSEQ multiplex PCR, and TCRdb's table has in-frame clones only and misses some. This sample carries hundreds of thousands of clones, 95% to 98% of them seen once, and the ten largest clones take 0.3% to 0.35%. Terminally differentiated effector memory CD45RA+ cells were left out of the naive CD8 fraction, which was CD45RO-negative and positively selected for CCR7.

This TCR derives from a man aged 30-40 years in good health. The rearrangement joins TRBV7-9 to TRBJ2-5; no definite D call. The sequencing input was naive CD8+ T cells sorted from blood. This CDR3 is CATRLETQYF. As DNA, the CDR3 is TGTGCCACCCGCCTAGAGACCCAGTACTTC.